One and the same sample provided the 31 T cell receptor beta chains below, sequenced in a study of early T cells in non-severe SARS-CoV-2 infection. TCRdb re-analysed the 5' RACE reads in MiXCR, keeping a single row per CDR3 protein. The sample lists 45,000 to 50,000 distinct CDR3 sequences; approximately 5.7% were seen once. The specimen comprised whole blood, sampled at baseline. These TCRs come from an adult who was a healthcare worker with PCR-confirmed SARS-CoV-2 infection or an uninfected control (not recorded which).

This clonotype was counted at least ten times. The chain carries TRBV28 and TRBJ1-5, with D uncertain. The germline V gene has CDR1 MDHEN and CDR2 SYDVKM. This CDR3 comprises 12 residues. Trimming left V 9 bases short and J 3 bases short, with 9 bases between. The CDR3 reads CASTKNNQPQHF. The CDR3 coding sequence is TGTGCCAGTACGAAGAACAATCAGCCCCAGCATTTT.

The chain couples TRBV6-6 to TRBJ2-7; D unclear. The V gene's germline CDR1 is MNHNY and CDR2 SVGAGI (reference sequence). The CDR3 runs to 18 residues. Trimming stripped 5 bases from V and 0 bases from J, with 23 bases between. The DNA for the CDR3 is TGTGCCAGCAGTAGGGTCAGCCGGACCTTAAGGAGCTCCTACGAGCAGTACTTC. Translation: CASSRVSRTLRSSYEQYF.

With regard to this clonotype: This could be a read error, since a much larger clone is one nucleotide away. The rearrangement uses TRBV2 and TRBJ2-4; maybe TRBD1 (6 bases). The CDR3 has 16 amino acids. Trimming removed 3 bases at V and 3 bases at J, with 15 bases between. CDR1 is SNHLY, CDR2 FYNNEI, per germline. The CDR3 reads CASSETGGAVKNIQYF. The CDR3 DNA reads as TGTGCCAGCAGTGAGACTGGGGGCGCGGTCAAAAACATTCAGTACTTC.

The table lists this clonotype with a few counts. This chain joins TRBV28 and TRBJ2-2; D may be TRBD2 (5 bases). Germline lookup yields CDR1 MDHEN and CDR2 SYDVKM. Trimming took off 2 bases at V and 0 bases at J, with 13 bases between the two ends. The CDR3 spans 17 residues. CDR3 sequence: CASSLLGGRANTGELFF. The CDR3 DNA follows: TGTGCCAGCAGTTTACTCGGCGGGCGGGCGAACACCGGGGAGCTGTTTTTT. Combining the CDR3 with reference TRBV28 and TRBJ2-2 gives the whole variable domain DVKVTQSSRYLVKRTGEKVFLECVQDMDHENMFWYRQDPGLGLRLIYFSYDVKMKEKGDIPEGYSVSREKKERFSLILESASTNQTSMYLCASSLLGGRANTGELFFGEGSRLTVL.

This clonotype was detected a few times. CDR3 nucleotide sequence: TGTGCCAGCAGTACGGCTTTGGATAATTCACCCCTCCACTTT. It encodes CASSTALDNSPLHF. This chain joins TRBV12-3 or TRBV12-4 and TRBJ1-6, with D unclear. V was shortened by 5 bases and J by 5 bases, with 10 bases between the two germline ends. The CDR3 loop spans 14 amino acids.

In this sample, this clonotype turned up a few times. The CDR3 nucleotides are TGCGCCAGCAGCCACAGTGGGGGCAACACTGAAGCTTTCTTT. Protein: CASSHSGGNTEAFF. The chain couples TRBV4-3 to TRBJ1-1, with D tentatively TRBD1 (6 bases). The germline CDR1 and CDR2 sequences are LGHNA and YSLEER. The CDR3 runs to 14 residues. V was clipped by 3 bases and J by 2 bases, with 10 bases between them.

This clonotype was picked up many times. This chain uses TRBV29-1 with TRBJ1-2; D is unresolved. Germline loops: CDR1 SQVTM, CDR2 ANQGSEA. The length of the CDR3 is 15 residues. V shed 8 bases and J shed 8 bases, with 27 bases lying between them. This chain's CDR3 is CSTEGRPGISEGYTF. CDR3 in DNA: TGCAGCACCGAAGGTCGCCCGGGGATCTCGGAAGGCTACACCTTC.

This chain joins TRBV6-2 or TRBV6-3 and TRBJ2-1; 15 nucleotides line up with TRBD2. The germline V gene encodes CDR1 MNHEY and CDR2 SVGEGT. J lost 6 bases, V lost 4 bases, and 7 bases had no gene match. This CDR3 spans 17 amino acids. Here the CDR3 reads CASSSSRTSGRANEQFF. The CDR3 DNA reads TGTGCCAGCAGTTCTTCCCGGACTAGCGGGAGGGCCAATGAGCAGTTCTTC.

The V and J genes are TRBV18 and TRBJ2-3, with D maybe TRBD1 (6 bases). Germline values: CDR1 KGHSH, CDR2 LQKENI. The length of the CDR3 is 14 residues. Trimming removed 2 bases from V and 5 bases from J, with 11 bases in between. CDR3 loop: CASSPKTGQDTQYF. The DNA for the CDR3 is TGTGCCAGCTCACCAAAAACAGGGCAAGATACGCAGTATTTT.

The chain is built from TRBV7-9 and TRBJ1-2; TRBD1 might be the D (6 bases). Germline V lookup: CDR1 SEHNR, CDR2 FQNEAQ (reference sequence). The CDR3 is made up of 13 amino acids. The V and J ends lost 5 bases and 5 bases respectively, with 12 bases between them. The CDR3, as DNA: TGTGCCAGCAGCAATGACAGGAAATATGGCTACACCTTC. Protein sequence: CASSNDRKYGYTF. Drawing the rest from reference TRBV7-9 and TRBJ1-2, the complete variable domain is DTGVSQNPRHKITKRGQNVTFRCDPISEHNRLYWYRQTLGQGPEFLTYFQNEAQLEKSRLLSDRFSAERPKGSFSTLEIQRTEQGDSAMYLCASSNDRKYGYTFGSGTRLTVV.

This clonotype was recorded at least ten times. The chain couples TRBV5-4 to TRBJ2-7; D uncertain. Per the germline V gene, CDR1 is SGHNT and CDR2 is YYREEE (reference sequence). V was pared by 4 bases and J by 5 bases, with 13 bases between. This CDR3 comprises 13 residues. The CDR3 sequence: CASSLAPENEQYF. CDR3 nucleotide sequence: TGTGCCAGCAGCCTTGCCCCGGAGAACGAGCAGTACTTC. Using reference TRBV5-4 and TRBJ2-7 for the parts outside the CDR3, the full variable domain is ETGVTQSPTHLIKTRGQQVTLRCSSQSGHNTVSWYQQALGQGPQFIFQYYREEENGRGNFPPRFSGLQFPNYSSELNVNALELDDSALYLCASSLAPENEQYFGPGTRLTVT.

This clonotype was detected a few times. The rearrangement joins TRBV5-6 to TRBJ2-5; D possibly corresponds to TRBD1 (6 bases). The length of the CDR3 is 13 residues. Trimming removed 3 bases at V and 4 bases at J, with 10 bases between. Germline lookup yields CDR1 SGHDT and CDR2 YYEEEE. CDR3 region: CASSSTGIETQYF. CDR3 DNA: TGTGCCAGCAGCTCAACAGGGATAGAGACCCAGTACTTC.

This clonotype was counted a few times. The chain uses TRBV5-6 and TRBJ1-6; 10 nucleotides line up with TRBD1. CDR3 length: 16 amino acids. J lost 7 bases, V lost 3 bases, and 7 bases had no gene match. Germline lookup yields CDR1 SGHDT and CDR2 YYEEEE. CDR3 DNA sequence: TGTGCCAGCAGCTCTGAAAGGACAGGGGGGAATTCACCCCTCCACTTT. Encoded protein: CASSSERTGGNSPLHF.

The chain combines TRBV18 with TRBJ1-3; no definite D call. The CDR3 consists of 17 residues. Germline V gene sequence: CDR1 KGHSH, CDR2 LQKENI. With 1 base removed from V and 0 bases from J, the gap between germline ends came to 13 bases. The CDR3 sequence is CASSPRTAGLSGNTIYF. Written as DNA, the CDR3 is TGTGCCAGCTCACCACGTACTGCAGGCCTCTCTGGAAACACCATATATTTT.

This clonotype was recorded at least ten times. Here the CDR3 reads CASSLPGLAKDTQYF. DNA of the CDR3: TGCGCCAGCAGCCTTCCGGGACTAGCGAAAGATACGCAGTATTTT. The rearrangement uses TRBV4-1 and TRBJ2-3; 10 nucleotides align to TRBD2. The CDR3 has 15 residues. V lost 4 bases and J lost 5; bases outside the gene matches: 6. Germline assignment: CDR1 MGHRA and CDR2 YSYEKL.

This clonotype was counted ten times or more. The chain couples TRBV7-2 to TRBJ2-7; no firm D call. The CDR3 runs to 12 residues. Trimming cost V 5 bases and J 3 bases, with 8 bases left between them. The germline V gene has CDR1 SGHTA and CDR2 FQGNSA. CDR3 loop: CASSDSYYEQYF. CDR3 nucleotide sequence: TGTGCCAGCAGCGACTCTTACTACGAGCAGTACTTC.

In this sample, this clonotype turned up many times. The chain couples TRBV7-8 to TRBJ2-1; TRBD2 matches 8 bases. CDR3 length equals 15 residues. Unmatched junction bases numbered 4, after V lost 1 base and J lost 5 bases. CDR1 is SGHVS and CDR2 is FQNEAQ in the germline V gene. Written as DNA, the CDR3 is TGTGCCAGCAGCTTAGGAGCGGGAGCCCACAATGAGCAGTTCTTC. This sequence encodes CASSLGAGAHNEQFF.

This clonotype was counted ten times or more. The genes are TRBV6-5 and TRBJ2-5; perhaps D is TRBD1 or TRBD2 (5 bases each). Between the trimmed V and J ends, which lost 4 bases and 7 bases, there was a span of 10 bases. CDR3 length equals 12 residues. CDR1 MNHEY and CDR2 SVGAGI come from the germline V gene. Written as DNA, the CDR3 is TGTGCCAGCAGTTCCTCAGGGAGGACCCAGTACTTC. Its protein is CASSSSGRTQYF.

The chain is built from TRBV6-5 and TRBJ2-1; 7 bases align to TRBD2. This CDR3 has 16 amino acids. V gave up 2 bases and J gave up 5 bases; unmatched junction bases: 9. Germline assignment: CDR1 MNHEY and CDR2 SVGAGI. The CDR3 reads CASSYGRSSGNNEQFF. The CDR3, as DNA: TGTGCCAGCAGTTACGGTAGATCTAGCGGTAACAATGAGCAGTTCTTC.

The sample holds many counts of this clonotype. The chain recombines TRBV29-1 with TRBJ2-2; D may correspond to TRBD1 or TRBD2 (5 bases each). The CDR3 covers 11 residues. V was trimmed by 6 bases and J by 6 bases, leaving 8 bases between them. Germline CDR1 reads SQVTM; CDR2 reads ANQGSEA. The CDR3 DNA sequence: TGCAGCGTGGGGGTGTCCGGGGAGCTGTTTTTT. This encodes CSVGVSGELFF.

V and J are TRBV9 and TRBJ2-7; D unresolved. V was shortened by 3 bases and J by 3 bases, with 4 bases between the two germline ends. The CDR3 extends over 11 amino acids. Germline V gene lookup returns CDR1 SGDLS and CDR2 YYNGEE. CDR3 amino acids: CASSGVYEQYF. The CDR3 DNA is TGTGCCAGCAGCGGAGTCTACGAGCAGTACTTC.

CDR3 bases: TGTGCCAGCAGCCAAGTACCCCAGCGGTCCCAGAAAGGCACCATATATTTT. Its translation: CASSQVPQRSQKGTIYF. V and J are TRBV3-1 and TRBJ1-3; D gene ambiguous. CDR1 LGHDT and CDR2 YNNKEL come from the germline V gene (reference sequence). CDR3 length: 17 amino acids. Trimming left V 1 base short and J 9 bases short, with 22 bases between.

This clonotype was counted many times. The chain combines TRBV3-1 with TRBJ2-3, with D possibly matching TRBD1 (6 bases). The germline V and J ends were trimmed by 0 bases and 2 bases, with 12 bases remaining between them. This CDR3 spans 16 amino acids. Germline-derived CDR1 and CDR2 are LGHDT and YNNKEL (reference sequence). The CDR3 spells CASSQDGQGYTDTQYF. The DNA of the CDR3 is TGTGCCAGCAGCCAAGATGGGCAGGGGTACACAGATACGCAGTATTTT.

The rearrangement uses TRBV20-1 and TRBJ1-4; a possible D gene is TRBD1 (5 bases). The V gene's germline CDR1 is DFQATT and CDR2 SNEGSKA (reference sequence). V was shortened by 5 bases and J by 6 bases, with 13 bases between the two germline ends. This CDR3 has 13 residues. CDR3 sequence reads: CSAPGWGDEKLFF. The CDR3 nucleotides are TGCAGTGCTCCAGGGTGGGGGGATGAAAAACTGTTTTTT.

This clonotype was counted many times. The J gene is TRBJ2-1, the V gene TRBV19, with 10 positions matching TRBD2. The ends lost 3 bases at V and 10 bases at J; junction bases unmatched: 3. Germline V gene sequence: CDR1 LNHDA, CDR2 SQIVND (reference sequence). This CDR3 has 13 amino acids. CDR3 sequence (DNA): TGTGCCAGTAGTATTAGGACTAGCGGCGAGCAGTTCTTC. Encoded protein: CASSIRTSGEQFF.

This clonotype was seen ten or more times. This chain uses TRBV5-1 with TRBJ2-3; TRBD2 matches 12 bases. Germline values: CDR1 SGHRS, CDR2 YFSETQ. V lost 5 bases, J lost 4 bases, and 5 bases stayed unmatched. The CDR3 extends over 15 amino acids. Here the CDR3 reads CASRTSGGRADTQYF. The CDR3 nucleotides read TGCGCCAGCAGGACTAGCGGGGGTAGAGCAGATACGCAGTATTTT.

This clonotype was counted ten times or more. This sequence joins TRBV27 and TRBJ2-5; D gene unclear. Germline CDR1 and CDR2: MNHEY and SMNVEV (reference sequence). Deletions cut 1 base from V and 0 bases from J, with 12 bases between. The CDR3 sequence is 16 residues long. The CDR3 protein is CASSLFGYPYQETQYF. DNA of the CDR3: TGTGCCAGCAGTTTATTTGGCTATCCGTACCAAGAGACCCAGTACTTC.

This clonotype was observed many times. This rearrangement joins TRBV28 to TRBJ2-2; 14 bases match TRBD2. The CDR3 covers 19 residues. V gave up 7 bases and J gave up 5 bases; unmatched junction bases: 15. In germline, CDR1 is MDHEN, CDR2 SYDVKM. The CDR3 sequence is CASNTLLTSGRAITGELFF. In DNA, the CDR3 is TGTGCCAGCAACACCCTCTTGACTAGCGGGAGGGCCATTACCGGGGAGCTGTTTTTT.

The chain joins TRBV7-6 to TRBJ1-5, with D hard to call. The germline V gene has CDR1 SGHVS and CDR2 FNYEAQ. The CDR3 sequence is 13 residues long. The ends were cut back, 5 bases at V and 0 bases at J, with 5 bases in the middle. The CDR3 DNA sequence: TGTGCCAGCAGCAGTTATAGCAATCAGCCCCAGCATTTT. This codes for CASSSYSNQPQHF.

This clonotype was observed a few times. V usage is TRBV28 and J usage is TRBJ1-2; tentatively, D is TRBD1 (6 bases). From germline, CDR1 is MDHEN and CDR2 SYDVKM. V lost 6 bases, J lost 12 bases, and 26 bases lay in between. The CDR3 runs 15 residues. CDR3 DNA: TGTGCCAGCAGCCCCGCCTCCGGGACATCAATCCACCACACCTTC. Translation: CASSPASGTSIHHTF.

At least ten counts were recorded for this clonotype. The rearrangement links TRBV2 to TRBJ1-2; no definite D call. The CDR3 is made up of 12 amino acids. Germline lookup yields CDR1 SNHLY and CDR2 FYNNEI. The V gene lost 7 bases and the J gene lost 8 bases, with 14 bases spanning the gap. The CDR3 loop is CASTPEGTGYTF. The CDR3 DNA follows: TGTGCCAGCACCCCGGAGGGCACAGGCTACACCTTC.